This T cell receptor (beta chain) was captured in a study of neurological immune-mediated disorders. Study-level points and caveats: HTLV-1-associated myelopathy displayed the greatest TCR clonal expansion, and multiple sclerosis exhibited the smallest, lower than that of healthy controls.

Unsorted libraries were prepared from 2 million PBMCs that had been stored at -80 C. This clonotype was picked up a small number of times. The antigen is undetermined. The germline gives CDR1 LNHDA, CDR2 SQIVND (reference sequence). Trimming left V 5 bases short and J 5 bases short, with 18 bases between. CDR3 size: 15 residues. The cDNA was produced through 5'RACE with 10-nucleotide random UMIs. A single record per CDR3 protein comes from TCRdb applying MiXCR to the 5' RACE reads. The sample has fewer than 90,000 distinct CDR3 sequences, around a tenth seen once. The chain uses TRBV19 and TRBJ2-5, with D perhaps matching TRBD2 (5 bases). The specimen sequenced was PBMCs. This receptor was obtained from a man between 40 and 49 years old in good health. The CDR3 protein is CASSPRGEGGETQYF. Here the CDR3 DNA reads TGTGCCAGTAGTCCTCGGGGAGAAGGCGGCGAGACCCAGTACTTC.